A selection of T cell receptor beta chains follows, all from one sample in a study of blood T cell repertoires in COVID-19. Libraries were prepared by immunoSEQ multiplex PCR; TCRdb keeps only in-frame clonotypes and omits some of them. Among fewer than 20,000 clones listed, 81% were seen once. Sequencing input: peripheral blood. These receptors were collected from a man aged 40-49 years with active or convalescent COVID-19. The CDR3 runs from the conserved cysteine through the conserved F or W. The D gene is left open where the match is weak. Only part of the rows carry a size: once, few, many, or a class if the clone is expanded.

clone_size d_call j_call v_call cdr3_aa cdr3_nt
NA NA TRBJ2-2 TRBV4-2 CASSQGLTAGYSAGELFF TGTGCCAGCAGCCAAGGGCTCACGGCAGGGTATTCAGCCGGGGAGCTGTTTTTT
NA NA TRBJ2-7 TRBV10-3 CAISEPGWGDNYEQYF TGTGCCATCAGTGAGCCCGGGTGGGGAGATAACTACGAGCAGTACTTC
once TRBD1 TRBJ1-1 TRBV27 CASGWTGNTEAFF TGTGCCAGCGGGTGGACAGGGAACACTGAAGCTTTCTTT
NA TRBD2 TRBJ2-2 TRBV6-2/TRBV6-3 CASSRSGGPVTGELFF TGTGCCAGCAGTCGTAGCGGGGGGCCGGTCACCGGGGAGCTGTTTTTT
once TRBD1 TRBJ1-1 TRBV6-6 CASSYWTGGHTEAFF TGTGCCAGCAGTTACTGGACAGGGGGCCACACTGAAGCTTTCTTT
NA TRBD1 TRBJ2-4 TRBV14 CASSPTGQGVFKNIQYF TGTGCCAGCAGCCCTACGGGACAGGGGGTCTTTAAAAACATTCAGTACTTC
NA TRBD1 TRBJ2-7 TRBV7-2 CASSSDRVPYEQYF TGTGCCAGCAGTTCGGACAGGGTTCCCTACGAGCAGTACTTC
few NA TRBJ1-3 TRBV10-3 CAILAGGSGNTIYF TGTGCCATCTTGGCAGGAGGCTCTGGAAACACCATATATTTT
NA TRBD1 TRBJ1-5 TRBV9 CASSAEGTVNQPQHF TGTGCCAGCAGCGCGGAGGGGACAGTCAATCAGCCCCAGCATTTT
medium-sized NA TRBJ2-1 TRBV6-5 CASSYSDTYNEQFF TGTGCCAGCAGTTACTCCGACACATACAATGAGCAGTTCTTC
NA NA TRBJ2-2 TRBV6-2/TRBV6-3 CASSYWMEAGELFF TGTGCCAGCAGTTATTGGATGGAGGCCGGGGAGCTGTTTTTT
NA NA TRBJ1-1 TRBV10-1 CASSESSLPTEAFF TGCGCCAGCAGTGAGTCCTCACTCCCCACTGAAGCTTTCTTT
once NA TRBJ1-1 TRBV19 CATTPGVPTEAFF TGTGCCACCACCCCCGGTGTGCCCACTGAAGCTTTCTTT
NA NA TRBJ1-2 TRBV9 CASNPAGGANYGYTF TGTGCCAGCAACCCGGCGGGGGGAGCTAACTATGGCTACACCTTC
NA NA TRBJ1-1 TRBV7-9 CASSLDGGSTEAFF TGTGCCAGCAGCTTAGATGGGGGGAGCACTGAAGCTTTCTTT
NA NA TRBJ1-2 TRBV20-1 CSGKSNYGYTF TGCAGTGGTAAATCTAACTATGGCTACACCTTC
few TRBD1 TRBJ1-5 TRBV19 CASSIGTDGHQPQHF TGTGCCAGTAGTATCGGGACAGACGGACATCAGCCCCAGCATTTT
once NA TRBJ2-1 TRBV30 CAWSGLTTANEQFF TGTGCCTGGAGCGGACTGACCACGGCCAATGAGCAGTTCTTC
NA NA TRBJ1-1 TRBV6-5 CASSYGGTEYTEAFF TGTGCCAGCAGTTACGGCGGGACGGAATACACTGAAGCTTTCTTT
few NA TRBJ2-7 TRBV7-9 CASFDISYEQYF TGTGCCAGCTTTGACATCTCCTACGAGCAGTACTTC
NA NA TRBJ2-4 TRBV6-1 CASSERLRPNIQYF TGTGCCAGCAGTGAGAGACTACGGCCAAACATTCAGTACTTC
NA NA TRBJ1-5 TRBV6-5 CASGRTSGSNQPQHF TGTGCCAGCGGGAGAACCTCGGGAAGCAATCAGCCCCAGCATTTT
NA TRBD1 TRBJ2-7 TRBV6-5 CASSYSKGQGAYEQYF TGTGCCAGCAGTTACTCGAAGGGACAGGGGGCCTACGAGCAGTACTTC
NA NA TRBJ2-3 TRBV19 CASSIPPGTGTDTQYF TGTGCCAGTAGTATCCCCCCCGGTACAGGCACAGATACGCAGTATTTT
few TRBD2 TRBJ2-3 TRBV3-1/TRBV3-2 CASSQEWRGDLTDTQYF TGTGCCAGCAGCCAAGAATGGCGGGGGGATCTCACAGATACGCAGTATTTT
NA TRBD1 TRBJ2-4 TRBV7-9 CASTPDRDVTIQYF TGTGCCAGCACCCCGGACAGGGACGTTACCATTCAGTACTTC
NA NA TRBJ2-5 TRBV30 CAWSVWGRDETQYF TGTGCCTGGAGTGTCTGGGGGCGCGATGAGACCCAGTACTTC
NA NA TRBJ1-2 TRBV19 CASSIDLGQINYGYTF TGTGCCAGTAGTATAGATTTAGGACAGATCAACTATGGCTACACCTTC
NA TRBD2 TRBJ2-3 TRBV2 CASKWSGGSGGSDTQYF TGTGCCAGCAAATGGTCAGGAGGTAGCGGGGGGTCGGATACGCAGTATTTT
NA NA TRBJ2-1 TRBV19 CASKEEGLYNEQFF TGTGCCAGTAAGGAGGAGGGCCTTTACAATGAGCAGTTCTTC
NA TRBD1 TRBJ1-4 TRBV6-5 CATDPRDRVREKLFF TGTGCCACCGACCCCAGGGACAGGGTACGAGAAAAACTGTTTTTT
NA NA TRBJ2-5 TRBV5-4 CASSLIGAADQETQYF TGTGCCAGCAGCTTGATCGGAGCGGCGGATCAAGAGACCCAGTACTTC
few NA TRBJ2-3 TRBV9 CASSVEGGFADTQYF TGTGCCAGCAGCGTAGAAGGCGGTTTCGCAGATACGCAGTATTTT
NA TRBD2 TRBJ2-5 TRBV5-4 CASSLVLAGVETQYF TGTGCCAGCAGCTTGGTATTAGCGGGGGTGGAGACCCAGTACTTC
NA NA TRBJ2-2 TRBV4-2 CASSQGVVQGSGELFF TGTGCCAGCAGCCAAGGAGTGGTACAGGGCAGCGGGGAGCTGTTTTTT